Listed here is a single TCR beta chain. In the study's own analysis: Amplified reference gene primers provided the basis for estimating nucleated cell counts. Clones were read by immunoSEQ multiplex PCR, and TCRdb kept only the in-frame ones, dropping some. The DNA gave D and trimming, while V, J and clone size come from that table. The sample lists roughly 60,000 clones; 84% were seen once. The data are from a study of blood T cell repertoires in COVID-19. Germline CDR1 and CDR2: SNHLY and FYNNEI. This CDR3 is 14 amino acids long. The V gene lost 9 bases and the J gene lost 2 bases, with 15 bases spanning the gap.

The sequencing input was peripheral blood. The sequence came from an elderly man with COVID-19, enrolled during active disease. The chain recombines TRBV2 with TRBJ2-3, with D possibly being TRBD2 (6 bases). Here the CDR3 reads CASQSGLLTDTQYF. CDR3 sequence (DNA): TGTGCCAGTCAGAGCGGGCTCCTCACAGATACGCAGTATTTT.